This entry is about one T cell receptor (beta chain). Its specificity is unknown. TCRdb reprocessed the 5' RACE reads with MiXCR, giving one entry per CDR3 protein. The sample holds under 300,000 distinct CDR3 sequences, roughly 15% seen once. The data were obtained in a study of T-cell memory formation after mild COVID-19. The wider study: For the most part, TCR clusters were specific to one donor. Study-level points and caveats: Clones which contracted sat mainly in CM and EM if CD4+, and in EMRA if CD8+.

V dropped 0 bases and J dropped 2 bases, with 8 bases sitting between them. Germline CDR1 MNHEY, CDR2 SVGAGI. The CDR3 covers 14 residues. The TCR sequence derives from a man between 18 and 35 years old who had mild COVID-19 (a few samples of this study predate the infection). Cell type and time point are not known. The V call is TRBV6-5, the J call TRBJ2-7, with TRBD1 as a possible D gene (6 bases). Material: PBMCs or a T cell subset sorted from them (not recorded which). The CDR3 here is CASSYSRDTYEQYF. The CDR3 bases are TGTGCCAGCAGTTACTCACGGGACACCTACGAGCAGTACTTC.